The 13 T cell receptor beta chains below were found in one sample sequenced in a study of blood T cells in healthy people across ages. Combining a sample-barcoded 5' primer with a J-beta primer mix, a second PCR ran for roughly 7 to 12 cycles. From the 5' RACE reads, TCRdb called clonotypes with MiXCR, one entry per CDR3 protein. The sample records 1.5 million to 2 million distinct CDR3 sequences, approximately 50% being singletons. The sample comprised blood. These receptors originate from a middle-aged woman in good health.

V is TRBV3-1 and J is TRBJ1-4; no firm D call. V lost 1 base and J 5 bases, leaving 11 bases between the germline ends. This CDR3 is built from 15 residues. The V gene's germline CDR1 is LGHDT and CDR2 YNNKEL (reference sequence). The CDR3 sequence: CASSQGSAENEKLFF. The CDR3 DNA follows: TGTGCCAGCAGCCAAGGCTCAGCAGAGAATGAAAAACTGTTTTTT.

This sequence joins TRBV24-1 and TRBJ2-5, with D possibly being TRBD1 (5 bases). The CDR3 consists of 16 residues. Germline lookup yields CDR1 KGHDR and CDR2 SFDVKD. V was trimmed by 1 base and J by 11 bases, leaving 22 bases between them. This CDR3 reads CATSDLGQGAGNEQYF. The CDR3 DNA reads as TGTGCCACCAGTGATTTAGGGCAGGGTGCTGGCAATGAGCAGTACTTC.

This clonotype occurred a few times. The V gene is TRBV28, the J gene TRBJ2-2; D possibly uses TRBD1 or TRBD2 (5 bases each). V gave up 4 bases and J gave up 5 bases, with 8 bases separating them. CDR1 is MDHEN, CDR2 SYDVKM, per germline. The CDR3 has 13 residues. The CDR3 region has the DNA TGTGCCAGCAGTTCGGGACCGACCGGGGAGCTGTTTTTT. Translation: CASSSGPTGELFF. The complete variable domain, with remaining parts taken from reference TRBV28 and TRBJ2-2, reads DVKVTQSSRYLVKRTGEKVFLECVQDMDHENMFWYRQDPGLGLRLIYFSYDVKMKEKGDIPEGYSVSREKKERFSLILESASTNQTSMYLCASSSGPTGELFFGEGSRLTVL.

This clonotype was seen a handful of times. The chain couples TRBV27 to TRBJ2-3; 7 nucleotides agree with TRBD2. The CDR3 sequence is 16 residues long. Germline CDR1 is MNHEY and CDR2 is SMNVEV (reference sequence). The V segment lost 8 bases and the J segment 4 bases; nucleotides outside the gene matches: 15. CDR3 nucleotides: TGTGCCAGCCGACCCCCGACTAGCTCCTGGTCAGATACGCAGTATTTT. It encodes CASRPPTSSWSDTQYF.

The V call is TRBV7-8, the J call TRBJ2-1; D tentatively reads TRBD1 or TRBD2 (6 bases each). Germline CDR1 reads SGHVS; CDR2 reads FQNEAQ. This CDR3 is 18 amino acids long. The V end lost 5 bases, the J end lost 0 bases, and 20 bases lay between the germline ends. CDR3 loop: CASSERGAAQSSYNEQFF. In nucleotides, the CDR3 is TGTGCCAGCAGCGAAAGGGGGGCGGCCCAAAGCTCCTACAATGAGCAGTTCTTC.

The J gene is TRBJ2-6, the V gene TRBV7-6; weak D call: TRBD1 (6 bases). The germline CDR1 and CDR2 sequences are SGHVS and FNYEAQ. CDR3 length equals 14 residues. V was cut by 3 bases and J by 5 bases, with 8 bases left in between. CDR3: CASSLGARANVLTF. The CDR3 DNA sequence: TGTGCCAGCAGCTTGGGGGCTAGGGCCAACGTCCTGACTTTC. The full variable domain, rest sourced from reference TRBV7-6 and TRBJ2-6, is GAGVSQSPRYKVTKRGQDVALRCDPISGHVSLYWYRQALGQGPEFLTYFNYEAQQDKSGLPNDRFSAERPEGSISTLTIQRTEQRDSAMYRCASSLGARANVLTFGAGSRLTVL.

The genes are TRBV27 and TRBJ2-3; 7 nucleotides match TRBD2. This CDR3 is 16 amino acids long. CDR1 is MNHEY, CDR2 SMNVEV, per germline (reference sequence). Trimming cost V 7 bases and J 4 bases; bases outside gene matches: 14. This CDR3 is CASTTTKRGGADTQYF. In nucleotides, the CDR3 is TGTGCCAGCACTACAACCAAGCGGGGAGGTGCAGATACGCAGTATTTT.

The CDR3 loop is CASSLWDAPQETQYF. CDR3 sequence (DNA): TGTGCCAGCAGCCTGTGGGACGCACCGCAAGAGACCCAGTACTTC. This chain joins TRBV28 and TRBJ2-5; D may be TRBD1 or TRBD2 (5 bases each). Germline CDR1 reads MDHEN; CDR2 reads SYDVKM. The V end lost 6 bases, the J end lost 2 bases, and 16 bases lay between the germline ends. This CDR3 is 15 amino acids long.

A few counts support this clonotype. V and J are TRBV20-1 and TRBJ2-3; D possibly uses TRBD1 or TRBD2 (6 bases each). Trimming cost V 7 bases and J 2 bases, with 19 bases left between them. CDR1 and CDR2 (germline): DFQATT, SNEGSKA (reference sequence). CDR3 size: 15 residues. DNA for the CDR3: TGCAGTGTCCGTAATGAGGGGGGTTTCACAGATACGCAGTATTTT. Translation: CSVRNEGGFTDTQYF.

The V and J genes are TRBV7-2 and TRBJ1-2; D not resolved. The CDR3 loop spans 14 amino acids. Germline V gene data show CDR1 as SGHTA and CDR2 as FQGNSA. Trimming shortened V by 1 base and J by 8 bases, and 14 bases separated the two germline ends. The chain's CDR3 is CASSLDRRVGGYTF. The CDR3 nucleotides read TGTGCCAGCAGCTTAGATCGACGGGTCGGCGGCTACACCTTC.

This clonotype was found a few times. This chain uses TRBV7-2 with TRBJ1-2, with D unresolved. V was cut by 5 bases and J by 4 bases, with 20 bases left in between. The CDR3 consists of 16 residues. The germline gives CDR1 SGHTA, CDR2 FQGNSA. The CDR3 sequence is CASSQRKGGDLYGYTF. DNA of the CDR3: TGTGCCAGCAGCCAAAGAAAGGGAGGTGACCTCTATGGCTACACCTTC.

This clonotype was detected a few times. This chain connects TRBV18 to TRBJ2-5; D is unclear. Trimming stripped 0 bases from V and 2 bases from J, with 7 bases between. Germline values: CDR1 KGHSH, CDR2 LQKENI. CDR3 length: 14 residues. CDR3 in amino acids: CASSPPELQETQYF. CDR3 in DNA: TGTGCCAGCTCACCACCGGAACTACAAGAGACCCAGTACTTC. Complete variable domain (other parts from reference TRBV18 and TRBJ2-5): NAGVMQNPRHLVRRRGQEARLRCSPMKGHSHVYWYRQLPEEGLKFMVYLQKENIIDESGMPKERFSAEFPKEGPSILRIQQVVRGDSAAYFCASSPPELQETQYFGPGTRLLVL.

CDR3 in DNA: TGTGCCAGCAGCGGACCGACAGGGTGGGGCACAGATACGCAGTATTTT. It encodes CASSGPTGWGTDTQYF. The rearrangement joins TRBV9 to TRBJ2-3; 7 bases are a match to TRBD1. Germline assignment: CDR1 SGDLS and CDR2 YYNGEE. Unmatched junction bases numbered 8, after V lost 3 bases and J lost 1 base. The CDR3 has 16 amino acids.